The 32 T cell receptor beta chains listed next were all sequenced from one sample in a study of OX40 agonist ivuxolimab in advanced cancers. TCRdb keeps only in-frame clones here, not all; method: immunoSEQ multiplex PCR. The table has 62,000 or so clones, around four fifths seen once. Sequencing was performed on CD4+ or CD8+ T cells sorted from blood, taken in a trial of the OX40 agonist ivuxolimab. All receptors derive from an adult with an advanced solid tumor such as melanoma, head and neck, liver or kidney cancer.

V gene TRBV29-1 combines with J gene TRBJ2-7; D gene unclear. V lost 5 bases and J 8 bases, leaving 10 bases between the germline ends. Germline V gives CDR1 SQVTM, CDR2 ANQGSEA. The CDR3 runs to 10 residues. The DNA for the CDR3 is TGCAGCGTTAGTGGTGAGCAGCAGTACTTC. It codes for CSVSGEQQYF.

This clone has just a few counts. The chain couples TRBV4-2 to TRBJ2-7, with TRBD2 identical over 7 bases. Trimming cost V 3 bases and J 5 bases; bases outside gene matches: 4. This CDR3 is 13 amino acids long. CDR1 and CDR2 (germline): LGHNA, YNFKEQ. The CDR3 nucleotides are TGTGCCAGCAGCCAGGGAACTAGCGACGAGCAGTACTTC. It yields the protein CASSQGTSDEQYF.

As DNA, the CDR3 is TGCGCCAGCAGTACCCTCGGGGGGATGAACACTGAAGCTTTCTTT. It specifies CASSTLGGMNTEAFF. The J gene is TRBJ1-1, the V gene TRBV5-1, with D possibly being TRBD1 (5 bases). Between the trimmed V and J ends, which lost 5 bases and 0 bases, there was a span of 14 bases. Germline CDR1 SGHRS, CDR2 YFSETQ. This CDR3 has 15 amino acids.

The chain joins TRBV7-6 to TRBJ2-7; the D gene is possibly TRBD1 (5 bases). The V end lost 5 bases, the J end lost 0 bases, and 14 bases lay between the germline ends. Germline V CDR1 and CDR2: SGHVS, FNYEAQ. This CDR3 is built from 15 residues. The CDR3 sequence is CASSAFTGYSYEQYF. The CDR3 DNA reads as TGTGCCAGCAGCGCCTTCACAGGCTACTCCTACGAGCAGTACTTC.

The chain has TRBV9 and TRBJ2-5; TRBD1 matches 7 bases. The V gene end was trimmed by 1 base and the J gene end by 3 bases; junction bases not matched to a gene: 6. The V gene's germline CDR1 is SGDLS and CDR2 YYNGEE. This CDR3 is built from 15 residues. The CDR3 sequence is CASSVKGTDKETQYF. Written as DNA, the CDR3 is TGTGCCAGCAGCGTAAAAGGGACAGATAAAGAGACCCAGTACTTC.

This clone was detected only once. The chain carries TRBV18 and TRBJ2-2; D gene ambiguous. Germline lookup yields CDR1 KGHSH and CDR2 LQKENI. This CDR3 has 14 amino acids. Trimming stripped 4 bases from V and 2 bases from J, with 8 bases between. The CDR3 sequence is CASSQTANTGELFF. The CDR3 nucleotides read TGTGCCAGCTCACAGACGGCCAACACCGGGGAGCTGTTTTTT.

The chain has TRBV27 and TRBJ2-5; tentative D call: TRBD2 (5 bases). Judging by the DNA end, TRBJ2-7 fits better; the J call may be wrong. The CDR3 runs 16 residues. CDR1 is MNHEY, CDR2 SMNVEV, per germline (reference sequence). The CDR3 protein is CASSPDPTSWTYEQYF. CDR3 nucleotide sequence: TGTGCCAGCAGTCCCGACCCAACTAGTTGGACCTACGAGCAGTACTTC.

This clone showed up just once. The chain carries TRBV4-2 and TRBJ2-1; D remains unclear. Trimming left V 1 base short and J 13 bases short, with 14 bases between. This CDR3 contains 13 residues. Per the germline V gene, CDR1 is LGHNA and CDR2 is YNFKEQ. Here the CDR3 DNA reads TGTGCCAGCAGCCAAGCAGAGTCTCGCTTACAGTTCTTC. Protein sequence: CASSQAESRLQFF.

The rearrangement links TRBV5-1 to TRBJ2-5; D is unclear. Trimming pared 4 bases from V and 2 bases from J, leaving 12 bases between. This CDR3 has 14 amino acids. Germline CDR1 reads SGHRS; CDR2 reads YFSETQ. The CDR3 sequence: CASSPTPGQETQYF. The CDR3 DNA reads TGCGCCAGCAGCCCGACGCCGGGTCAAGAGACCCAGTACTTC.

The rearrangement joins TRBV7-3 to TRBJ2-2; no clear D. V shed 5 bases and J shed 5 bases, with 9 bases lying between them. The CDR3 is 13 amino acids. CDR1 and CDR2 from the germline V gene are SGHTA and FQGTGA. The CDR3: CASSVDFTGELFF. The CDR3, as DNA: TGTGCCAGCAGCGTAGATTTTACCGGGGAGCTGTTTTTT.

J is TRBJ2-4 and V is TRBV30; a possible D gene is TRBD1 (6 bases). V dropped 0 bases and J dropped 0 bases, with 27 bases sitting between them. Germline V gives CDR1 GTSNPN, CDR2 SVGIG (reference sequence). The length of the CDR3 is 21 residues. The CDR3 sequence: CAWSVSPLDSRIFVAKNIQYF. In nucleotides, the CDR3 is TGTGCCTGGAGTGTATCGCCTCTGGACAGCCGGATTTTTGTAGCCAAAAACATTCAGTACTTC.

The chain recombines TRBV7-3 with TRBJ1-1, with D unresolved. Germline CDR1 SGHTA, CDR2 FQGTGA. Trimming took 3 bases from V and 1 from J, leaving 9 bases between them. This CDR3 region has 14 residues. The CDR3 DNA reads TGTGCCAGCAGCTTGACAAGTGCGAACACTGAAGCTTTCTTT. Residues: CASSLTSANTEAFF.

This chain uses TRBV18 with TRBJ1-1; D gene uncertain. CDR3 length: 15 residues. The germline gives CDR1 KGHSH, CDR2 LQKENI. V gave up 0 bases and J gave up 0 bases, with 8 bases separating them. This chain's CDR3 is CASSPPSLLNTEAFF. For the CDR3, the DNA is TGTGCCAGCTCACCACCTTCTTTACTGAACACTGAAGCTTTCTTT.

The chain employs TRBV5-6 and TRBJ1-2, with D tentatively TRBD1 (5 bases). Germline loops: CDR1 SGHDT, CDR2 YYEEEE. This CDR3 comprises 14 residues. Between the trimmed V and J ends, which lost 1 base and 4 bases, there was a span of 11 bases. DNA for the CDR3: TGTGCCAGCAGCTTGAGTCCGGGGCCCTATGGCTACACCTTC. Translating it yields CASSLSPGPYGYTF.

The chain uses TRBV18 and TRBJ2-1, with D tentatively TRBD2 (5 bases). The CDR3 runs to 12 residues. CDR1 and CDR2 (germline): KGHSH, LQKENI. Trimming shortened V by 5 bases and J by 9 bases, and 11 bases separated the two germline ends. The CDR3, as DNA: TGTGCCAGCTCAGCGAGGGTGGGTGAGCAGTTCTTC. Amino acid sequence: CASSARVGEQFF.

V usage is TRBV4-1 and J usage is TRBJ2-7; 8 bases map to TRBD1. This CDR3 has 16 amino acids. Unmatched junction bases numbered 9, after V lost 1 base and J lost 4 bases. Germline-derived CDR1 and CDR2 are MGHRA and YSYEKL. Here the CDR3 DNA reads TGCGCCAGCAGCCAAGTCCCAGGGGGCGGCGGATACGAGCAGTACTTC. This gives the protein CASSQVPGGGGYEQYF.

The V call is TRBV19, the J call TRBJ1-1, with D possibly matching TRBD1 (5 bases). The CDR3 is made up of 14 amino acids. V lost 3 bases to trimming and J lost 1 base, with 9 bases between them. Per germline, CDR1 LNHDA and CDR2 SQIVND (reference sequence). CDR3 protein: CASSMGTENTEAFF. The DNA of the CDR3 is TGTGCCAGTAGTATGGGGACGGAGAACACTGAAGCTTTCTTT.

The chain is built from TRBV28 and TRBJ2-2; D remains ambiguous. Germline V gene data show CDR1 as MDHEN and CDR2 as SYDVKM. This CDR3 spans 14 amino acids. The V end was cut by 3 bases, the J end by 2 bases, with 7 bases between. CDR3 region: CASSLRRNTGELFF. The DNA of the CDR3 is TGTGCCAGCAGTTTGCGGCGCAACACCGGGGAGCTGTTTTTT.

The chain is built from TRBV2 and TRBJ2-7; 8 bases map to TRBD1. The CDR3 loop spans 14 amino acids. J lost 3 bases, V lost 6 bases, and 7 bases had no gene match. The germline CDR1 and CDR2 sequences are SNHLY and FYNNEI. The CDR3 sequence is CASRETGVGYEQYF. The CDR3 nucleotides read TGTGCCAGCAGGGAGACAGGGGTGGGCTACGAGCAGTACTTC.

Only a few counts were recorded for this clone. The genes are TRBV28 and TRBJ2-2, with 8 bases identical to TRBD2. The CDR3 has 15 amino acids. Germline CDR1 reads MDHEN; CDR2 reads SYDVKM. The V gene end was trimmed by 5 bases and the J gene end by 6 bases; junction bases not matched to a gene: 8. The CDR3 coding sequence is TGTGCCAGCAGTCCCTCATTCGGGGGGGCCGGGGAGCTGTTTTTT. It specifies CASSPSFGGAGELFF.

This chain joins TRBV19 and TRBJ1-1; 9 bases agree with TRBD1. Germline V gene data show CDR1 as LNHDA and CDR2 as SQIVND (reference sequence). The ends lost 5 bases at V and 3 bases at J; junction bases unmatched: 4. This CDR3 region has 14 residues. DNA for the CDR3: TGTGCCAGTAGTCCGGGACAGGGATACACTGAAGCTTTCTTT. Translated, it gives CASSPGQGYTEAFF.

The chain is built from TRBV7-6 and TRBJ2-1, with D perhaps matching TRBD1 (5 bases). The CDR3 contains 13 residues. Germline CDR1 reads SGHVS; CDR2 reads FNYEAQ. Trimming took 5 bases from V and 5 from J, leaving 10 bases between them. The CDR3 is CASSPLGHNEQFF. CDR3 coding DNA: TGTGCCAGCAGCCCCCTGGGGCACAATGAGCAGTTCTTC.

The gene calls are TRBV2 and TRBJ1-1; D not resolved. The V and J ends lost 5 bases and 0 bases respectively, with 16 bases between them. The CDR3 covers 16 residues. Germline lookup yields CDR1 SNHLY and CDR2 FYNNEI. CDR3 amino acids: CASSRTAVVMNTEAFF. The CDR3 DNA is TGTGCCAGCAGTCGAACCGCGGTAGTCATGAACACTGAAGCTTTCTTT. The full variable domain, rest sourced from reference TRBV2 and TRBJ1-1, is EPEVTQTPSHQVTQMGQEVILRCVPISNHLYFYWYRQILGQKVEFLVSFYNNEISEKSEIFDDQFSVERPDGSNFTLKIRSTKLEDSAMYFCASSRTAVVMNTEAFFGQGTRLTVV.

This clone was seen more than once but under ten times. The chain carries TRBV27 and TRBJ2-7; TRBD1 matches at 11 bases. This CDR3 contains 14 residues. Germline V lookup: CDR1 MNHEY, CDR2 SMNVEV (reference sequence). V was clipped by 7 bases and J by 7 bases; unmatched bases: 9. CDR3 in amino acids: CASKSGTGGWEQYF. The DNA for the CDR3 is TGTGCCAGCAAGTCCGGGACAGGGGGTTGGGAGCAGTACTTC.

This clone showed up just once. CDR3 loop: CASSPTGTGRMKQYF. Here the CDR3 DNA reads TGTGCCAGCTCGCCCACCGGGACAGGAAGGATGAAGCAGTACTTC. The gene calls are TRBV18 and TRBJ2-5, with TRBD1 matching 8 bases. Per the germline V gene, CDR1 is KGHSH and CDR2 is LQKENI. The junction had 17 bases not matched to a gene; V was cut back by 6 bases and J by 11 bases. The CDR3 loop spans 15 amino acids.

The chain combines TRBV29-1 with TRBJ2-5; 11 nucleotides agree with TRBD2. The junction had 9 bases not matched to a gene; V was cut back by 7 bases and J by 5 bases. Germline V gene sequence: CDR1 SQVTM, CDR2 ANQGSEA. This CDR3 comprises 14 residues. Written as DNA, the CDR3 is TGCAGCGGTAGCGGGAGGGCCGCGCGGGAGACCCAGTACTTC. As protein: CSGSGRAARETQYF.

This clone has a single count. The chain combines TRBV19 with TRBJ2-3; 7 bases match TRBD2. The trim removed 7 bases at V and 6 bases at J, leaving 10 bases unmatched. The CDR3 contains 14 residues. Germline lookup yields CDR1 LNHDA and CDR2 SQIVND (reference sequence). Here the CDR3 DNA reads TGTGCCAGTACCCTGGCGGGAGCCCTTGATACGCAGTATTTT. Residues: CASTLAGALDTQYF.

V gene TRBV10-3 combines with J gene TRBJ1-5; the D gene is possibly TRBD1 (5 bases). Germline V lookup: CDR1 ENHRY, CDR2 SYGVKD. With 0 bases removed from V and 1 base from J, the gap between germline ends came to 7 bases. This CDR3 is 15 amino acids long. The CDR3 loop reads CAISESPGSNQPQHF. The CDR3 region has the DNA TGTGCCATCAGTGAGTCGCCAGGGAGCAATCAGCCCCAGCATTTT.

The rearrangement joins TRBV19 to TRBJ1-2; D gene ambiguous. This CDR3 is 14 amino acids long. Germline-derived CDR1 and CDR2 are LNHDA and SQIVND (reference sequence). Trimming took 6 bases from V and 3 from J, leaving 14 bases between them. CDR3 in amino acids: CASRLENRDYGYTF. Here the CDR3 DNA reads TGTGCCAGTAGGCTAGAGAACCGGGACTATGGCTACACCTTC.

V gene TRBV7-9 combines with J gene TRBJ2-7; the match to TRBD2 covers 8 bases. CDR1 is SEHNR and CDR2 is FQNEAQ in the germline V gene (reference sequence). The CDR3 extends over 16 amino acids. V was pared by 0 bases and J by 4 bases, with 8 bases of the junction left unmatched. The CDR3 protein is CASSLAYAGGRYEQYF. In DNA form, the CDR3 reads TGTGCCAGCAGCTTAGCGTACGCGGGAGGAAGATACGAGCAGTACTTC.

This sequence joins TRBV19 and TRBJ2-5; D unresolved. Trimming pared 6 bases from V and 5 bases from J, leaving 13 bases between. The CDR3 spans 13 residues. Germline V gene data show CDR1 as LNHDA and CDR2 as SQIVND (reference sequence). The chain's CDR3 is CASRDTPKETQYF. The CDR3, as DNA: TGTGCCAGTAGAGACACACCCAAGGAGACCCAGTACTTC.

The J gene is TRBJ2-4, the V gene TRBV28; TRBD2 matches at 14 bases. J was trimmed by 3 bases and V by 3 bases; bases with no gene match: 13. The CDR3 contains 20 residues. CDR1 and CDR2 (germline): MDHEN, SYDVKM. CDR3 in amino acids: CASSFSIGTSGGRFKNIQYF. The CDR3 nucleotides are TGTGCCAGCAGTTTTTCGATCGGGACTAGCGGGGGCCGGTTCAAAAACATTCAGTACTTC.